The 27 T cell receptor beta chains below all came from one sample that was sequenced in a study of blood T cell repertoires in COVID-19. Clones were read by immunoSEQ multiplex PCR, and TCRdb kept only the in-frame ones, dropping some. The data hold approximately 40,000 clones, with about 88% observed a single time. Sequencing used peripheral blood. These receptors were obtained from a human donor in a cohort sampled during active COVID-19.

The chain employs TRBV7-9 and TRBJ1-1; D is unresolved. The CDR3 loop spans 13 amino acids. V was trimmed by 1 base and J by 11 bases, leaving 14 bases between them. Germline-derived CDR1 and CDR2 are SEHNR and FQNEAQ (reference sequence). The CDR3 DNA sequence: TGTGCCAGCAGCTTAGTCAGCCAGGCCCATGCTTTCTTT. Translated: CASSLVSQAHAFF.

This chain connects TRBV10-2 to TRBJ2-7, with no clear D. From germline, CDR1 is WSHSY and CDR2 SAAADI. V was trimmed by 1 base and J by 1 base, leaving 5 bases between them. This CDR3 comprises 13 residues. CDR3 in DNA: TGCGCCAGCAGTGAGTTGGAGTCCTACGAGCAGTACGTC. It translates to CASSELESYEQYV.

This chain connects TRBV28 to TRBJ2-1, with a tentative D call TRBD1 (5 bases). In germline, CDR1 is MDHEN, CDR2 SYDVKM. V was cut by 7 bases and J by 5 bases, with 21 bases left in between. This CDR3 spans 16 amino acids. CDR3 nucleotide sequence: TGTGCCAGCAAGCAGTTTGGGGCTCTGGCTGACAATGAGCAGTTCTTC. This encodes CASKQFGALADNEQFF.

This chain uses TRBV6-5 with TRBJ2-7; the match to TRBD1 covers 9 bases. This CDR3 has 15 residues. The germline gives CDR1 MNHEY, CDR2 SVGAGI. Trimming at V came to 6 bases and at J to 8 bases, leaving 14 bases not matched to a gene. CDR3 coding DNA: TGTGCCAGCAGAATCCCGGGACAGGGTGTCTATAAGCAGTACTTC. Amino acids: CASRIPGQGVYKQYF.

The chain employs TRBV29-1 and TRBJ1-2, with TRBD1 as a possible D gene (5 bases). V dropped 3 bases and J dropped 2 bases, with 10 bases sitting between them. The CDR3 runs 13 residues. Per germline, CDR1 SQVTM and CDR2 ANQGSEA. The CDR3 DNA reads as TGCAGCGTTGATACGGGACTGAACTATGGCTACACCTTC. Its translation is CSVDTGLNYGYTF. Combining the CDR3 with reference TRBV29-1 and TRBJ1-2 gives the whole variable domain SAVISQKPSRDICQRGTSLTIQCQVDSQVTMMFWYRQQPGQSLTLIATANQGSEATYESGFVIDKFPISRPNLTFSTLTVSNMSPEDSSIYLCSVDTGLNYGYTFGSGTRLTVV.

The V call is TRBV27, the J call TRBJ1-6, with D possibly TRBD1 on 5 matching bases. This CDR3 region has 17 residues. With 4 bases removed from V and 3 bases from J, the gap between germline ends came to 16 bases. Germline CDR1 reads MNHEY; CDR2 reads SMNVEV (reference sequence). This CDR3 reads CASSSLGRDFYNSPLHF. CDR3 in DNA: TGTGCCAGCAGTTCCCTCGGCAGGGACTTCTATAATTCACCCCTCCACTTT.

The chain carries TRBV15 and TRBJ2-5, with 10 bases matching TRBD2. The CDR3 contains 17 residues. Germline CDR1 reads LNHNV; CDR2 reads YYDKDF (reference sequence). V lost 0 bases, J lost 1 base, and 5 bases stayed unmatched. CDR3 sequence reads: CATSRDLASGGQETQYF. CDR3 sequence (DNA): TGTGCCACCAGCAGAGATCTGGCTAGCGGGGGCCAAGAGACCCAGTACTTC.

This sequence joins TRBV2 and TRBJ1-6; D is undetermined. V lost 5 bases and J lost 4, with 9 bases in between. Germline V gene data show CDR1 as SNHLY and CDR2 as FYNNEI. The CDR3 loop spans 14 amino acids. CDR3 protein: CASSREGYNSPLHF. The CDR3 DNA reads as TGTGCCAGCAGTAGGGAGGGATATAATTCACCCCTCCACTTT.

This chain connects TRBV11-2 to TRBJ1-4; a weak D match, TRBD1 (5 bases). The germline V gene has CDR1 SGHAT and CDR2 FQNNGV. The CDR3 has 12 amino acids. V was cut by 0 bases and J by 14 bases, with 10 bases left in between. The CDR3 sequence is CASSLDGGGLFF. CDR3 in DNA: TGTGCCAGCAGCTTAGATGGGGGAGGTCTGTTTTTT.

The rearrangement links TRBV7-8 to TRBJ2-7; possible D gene TRBD1, 6 bases. Trimming pared 6 bases from V and 10 bases from J, leaving 22 bases between. CDR3 length: 14 amino acids. Germline lookup yields CDR1 SGHVS and CDR2 FQNEAQ. CDR3 residues: CASSPPRNDRQQYV. DNA of the CDR3: TGTGCCAGCAGTCCACCAAGAAACGACAGGCAACAGTACGTC.

The J gene is TRBJ2-5, the V gene TRBV11-2; 7 nucleotides line up with TRBD1. Unmatched junction bases numbered 10, after V lost 5 bases and J lost 4 bases. Germline values: CDR1 SGHAT, CDR2 FQNNGV. The CDR3 covers 15 residues. Here the CDR3 reads CASSLEWTGGETQYF. Written as DNA, the CDR3 is TGTGCCAGCAGCCTCGAATGGACAGGCGGAGAGACCCAGTACTTC.

CDR3 nucleotides: TGTGCCAGCAGTTATTCAGACTCCTACGAGCAGTACTTC. This encodes CASSYSDSYEQYF. This chain links TRBV6-6 with TRBJ2-7; D gene uncertain. The CDR3 spans 13 residues. V was trimmed by 3 bases and J by 0 bases, leaving 6 bases between them. Germline lookup yields CDR1 MNHNY and CDR2 SVGAGI (reference sequence).

The chain couples TRBV21-1 to TRBJ2-5; the D call of TRBD2 is as the table states it, not checked on the DNA. TRBV21-1 is recorded as a pseudogene. The CDR3 contains 15 residues. CDR3 loop: CASSNAMDCGETQYF. CDR3 DNA: TGTGCCAGCAGCAATGCGATGGACTGTGGGGAGACCCAGTACTTC.

V is TRBV6-2 or TRBV6-3 and J is TRBJ1-5; D unresolved. Trimming took 2 bases from V and 7 from J, leaving 9 bases between them. Germline CDR1 reads MNHEY; CDR2 reads SVGEGT. The CDR3 has 13 amino acids. CDR3 in DNA: TGTGCCAGCAGTTACGACGGGAACCAGCCCCAGCATTTT. Translated, it gives CASSYDGNQPQHF.

The J gene is TRBJ1-5, the V gene TRBV18, with D tentatively TRBD1 (6 bases). Germline V lookup: CDR1 KGHSH, CDR2 LQKENI. Between the trimmed V and J ends, which lost 3 bases and 9 bases, there was a span of 12 bases. This CDR3 region has 13 residues. The CDR3 nucleotides are TGTGCCAGCTCACCCCAACAGGGCTTGCCCCAGCATTTT. Its translation is CASSPQQGLPQHF.

This chain uses TRBV14 with TRBJ2-3, with 10 bases matching TRBD1. This CDR3 region has 13 residues. Germline V CDR1 and CDR2: SGHDN, FVKESK. V lost 4 bases, J lost 8 bases, and 3 bases stayed unmatched. This CDR3 reads CASSLTGGGTQYF. The CDR3 DNA reads TGTGCCAGCAGCCTGACAGGGGGCGGTACGCAGTATTTT. Complete variable domain (other parts from reference TRBV14 and TRBJ2-3): EAGVTQFPSHSVIEKGQTVTLRCDPISGHDNLYWYRRVMGKEIKFLLHFVKESKQDESGMPNNRFLAERTGGTYSTLKVQPAELEDSGVYFCASSLTGGGTQYFGPGTRLTVL.

The V call is TRBV5-1, the J call TRBJ2-7; D perhaps matches TRBD1 (5 bases). This CDR3 is built from 14 residues. Germline CDR1 and CDR2: SGHRS and YFSETQ. The V end lost 6 bases, the J end lost 6 bases, and 19 bases lay between the germline ends. DNA for the CDR3: TGCGCCAGCACACTTGCAGGGCCTGGGCTCGAGCAGTACTTC. Protein product: CASTLAGPGLEQYF.

V and J are TRBV2 and TRBJ2-6; TRBD1 is a possible D gene (6 bases). CDR3 size: 14 residues. The germline gives CDR1 SNHLY, CDR2 FYNNEI. The V and J ends lost 8 bases and 1 base respectively, with 9 bases between them. The DNA for the CDR3 is TGTGCCAGCCTACAGGGATCTGGGGCCAACGTCCTGACTTTC. This translates into CASLQGSGANVLTF.

The rearrangement joins TRBV7-2 to TRBJ2-3; maybe TRBD2 (7 bases). In germline, CDR1 is SGHTA, CDR2 FQGNSA. This CDR3 contains 15 residues. The V and J ends lost 5 bases and 9 bases respectively, with 21 bases between them. CDR3 sequence: CASSLGAGASGTQYF. The CDR3 nucleotides read TGTGCCAGCAGCCTAGGGGCGGGGGCAAGCGGGACGCAGTATTTT.

This chain connects TRBV27 to TRBJ1-6; unclear D gene. Germline V gene sequence: CDR1 MNHEY, CDR2 SMNVEV (reference sequence). The germline V and J ends were trimmed by 1 base and 14 bases, with 15 bases remaining between them. This CDR3 is 14 amino acids long. In nucleotides, the CDR3 is TGTGCCAGCAGTTTATACTCAGACCGGGGAGCCCTCCACTTT. It yields the protein CASSLYSDRGALHF.

The J gene is TRBJ2-1, the V gene TRBV6-5; 8 bases match TRBD2. This CDR3 region has 13 residues. V trimming: 7 bases; J trimming: 7 bases; junction bases outside the gene matches: 6. Germline V gene data show CDR1 as MNHEY and CDR2 as SVGAGI. The CDR3 nucleotides are TGTGCCAGCACTATTAGCGGGGTAAATGAGCAGTTCTTC. Its protein product is CASTISGVNEQFF.

This clone was detected ten times or more. The chain is built from TRBV7-8 and TRBJ1-5, with a weak D call TRBD1 (6 bases). The V end was cut by 5 bases, the J end by 4 bases, with 12 bases between. The CDR3 is 14 amino acids. Germline-derived CDR1 and CDR2 are SGHVS and FQNEAQ. The CDR3 here is CASSTRTVNQPQHF. The CDR3 nucleotides are TGTGCCAGCAGCACCCGGACAGTAAATCAGCCCCAGCATTTT.

The chain has TRBV5-1 and TRBJ1-5, with 8 bases matching TRBD1. The CDR3 consists of 13 residues. CDR1 is SGHRS, CDR2 YFSETQ, per germline. With V trimmed by 5 bases and J by 6 bases, 4 bases remained unmatched. The CDR3 protein is CASRDREGQPQHF. Here the CDR3 DNA reads TGCGCCAGCAGGGACAGGGAAGGTCAGCCCCAGCATTTT.

The rearrangement uses TRBV28 and TRBJ2-3; the D gene is possibly TRBD2 (7 bases). Looked up from germline, CDR1 is MDHEN and CDR2 is SYDVKM. Between the trimmed V and J ends, which lost 6 bases and 4 bases, there was a span of 17 bases. The CDR3 consists of 15 residues. The CDR3 reads CASRAPGGAADTQYF. CDR3 sequence (DNA): TGTGCCAGCAGGGCCCCTGGGGGGGCGGCAGATACGCAGTATTTT.

This clone has a single count. The chain is built from TRBV10-3 and TRBJ2-6; D is uncertain. The germline V gene has CDR1 ENHRY and CDR2 SYGVKD. V lost 8 bases and J 2 bases, leaving 13 bases between the germline ends. This CDR3 comprises 15 residues. In nucleotides, the CDR3 is TGTGCCATCGGTTATAGACTGGCTGGGGCCAACGTCCTGACTTTC. It is translated as CAIGYRLAGANVLTF.

The V call is TRBV4-2, the J call TRBJ2-4, with 8 bases matching TRBD2. V lost 2 bases to trimming and J lost 8 bases; unmatched junction nucleotides: 5. This CDR3 is built from 14 residues. Germline V CDR1 and CDR2: LGHNA, YNFKEQ. Here the CDR3 DNA reads TGTGCCAGCAGCCAATATAGCGGGGTAGACATTCAGTACTTC. Its protein product is CASSQYSGVDIQYF.

The chain employs TRBV6-5 and TRBJ1-1; D is uncertain. Germline CDR1 MNHEY, CDR2 SVGAGI. Trimming took 2 bases from V and 4 from J, leaving 8 bases between them. This CDR3 is built from 13 residues. Here the CDR3 DNA reads TGTGCCAGCAGTTACGGGCAGTCCACTGAAGCTTTCTTT. It codes for CASSYGQSTEAFF.